This section outlines one TCR beta chain sequence together with its context. Survey-level TCR beta sequencing used the immunoSEQ assay. TCRdb's copy holds only in-frame clones and misses some; the assay was immunoSEQ multiplex PCR. The sample lists around 50,000 clones; approximately 95% were seen once. The germline V gene has CDR1 SQVTM and CDR2 ANQGSEA. The CDR3 sequence is 13 residues long. V shed 7 bases and J shed 3 bases, with 15 bases lying between them. This clonotype was obtained from a man aged 35 to 55 with rheumatoid arthritis. The specimen sequenced was PBMCs. The V gene is TRBV29-1, the J gene TRBJ1-2, with no clear D. The DNA for the CDR3 is TGCAGCGCCCGGTCAGACGGAGACTATGGCTACACCTTC. Encoded protein: CSARSDGDYGYTF.